These 21 T cell receptor beta chains originate from one sample sequenced in a study of CXCR3-negative and CXCR3-positive naive CD8 T cells. The libraries of TRB cDNA were constructed through 5' RACE using UMI labels. TCRdb reprocessed the 5' RACE reads and reports one entry per CDR3 protein, with no DNA. The ten most abundant clones cover 1.5% to 2% of a sample with over 80,000 distinct CDR3 sequences. Sequencing was performed on naive CXCR3- CD8+ T cells from blood. Subset specified: CD45RO-CCR7+CD27+CD95- naive CD8+ T cells lacking CXCR3 (TNR3-). Receptors were obtained from a human donor in good health. Some clones in this sample may be carry-over from other donors' samples.

The chain uses TRBV12-3 or TRBV12-4 and TRBJ1-1; as DNA is missing, the TRBD1 call by TCRdb cannot be tested. The CDR3 has 13 residues. The CDR3 loop reads CASSPTGDTEAFF.

V and J are TRBV14 and TRBJ2-3; there is no DNA to check the TCRdb D call of TRBD2. The CDR3 length is 15 residues. Germline V CDR1 and CDR2: SGHDN, FVKESK. The CDR3 loop is CASSLWEVGTDTQYF.

The rearrangement joins TRBV5-1 to TRBJ2-3. Germline assignment: CDR1 SGHRS and CDR2 YFSETQ. CDR3 length equals 13 residues. This CDR3 reads CASSERNTDTQYF.

This clonotype is deemed medium-sized by its frequency. The gene calls are TRBV4-2 and TRBJ2-1; the TCRdb call, TRBD2, lacks DNA for checking. The CDR3 is 15 amino acids. Germline V gene lookup returns CDR1 LGHNA and CDR2 YNFKEQ. The CDR3 reads CASSRTSGGANEQFF.

V and J are TRBV7-2 and TRBJ2-3. Germline-derived CDR1 and CDR2 are SGHTA and FQGNSA. The CDR3 loop spans 14 amino acids. CDR3 residues: CASSSTRATDTQYF.

CDR3 amino acids: CASSPRRGGYNEQFF. The rearrangement joins TRBV4-3 to TRBJ2-1; with no DNA, the TCRdb D assignment of TRBD1 cannot be verified. The CDR3 sequence is 15 residues long. CDR1 and CDR2 (germline): LGHNA, YSLEER.

This CDR3 is CSVDGTRETQYF. The chain combines TRBV29-1 with TRBJ2-5. CDR1 SQVTM and CDR2 ANQGSEA come from the germline V gene. The CDR3 runs to 12 residues.

The chain uses TRBV11-2 and TRBJ2-7; TCRdb's D gene call, TRBD2, goes unchecked for lack of DNA. The CDR3 runs 14 residues. Germline assignment: CDR1 SGHAT and CDR2 FQNNGV. This CDR3 reads CASTPGLAGYEQYF.

The chain couples TRBV14 to TRBJ2-7. This CDR3 has 12 residues. Germline loops: CDR1 SGHDN, CDR2 FVKESK. This CDR3 is CASSQSAYEQYF.

This rearrangement joins TRBV29-1 to TRBJ2-7; TCRdb's assignment of TRBD1 cannot be checked, as there is no DNA. Germline CDR1 is SQVTM and CDR2 is ANQGSEA. The CDR3 spans 14 residues. This chain's CDR3 is CSFAFDRGPYEQYF.

The rearrangement uses TRBV7-3 and TRBJ2-7; TCRdb picks TRBD2, but there is no DNA to check that call. The germline V gene encodes CDR1 SGHTA and CDR2 FQGTGA. The CDR3 loop spans 14 amino acids. CDR3 amino acids: CASSLSAGIYEQYF.

CDR3 sequence: CASSLESVTGGPYNEQFF. This chain connects TRBV7-9 to TRBJ2-1. Looked up from germline, CDR1 is SEHNR and CDR2 is FQNEAQ (reference sequence). The CDR3 is made up of 18 amino acids.

CDR3 sequence reads: CATRYSQGAGYTF. The genes are TRBV21-1 and TRBJ1-2. TRBV21-1 is termed a pseudogene. The CDR3 totals 13 residues.

J is TRBJ2-2 and V is TRBV6-4. Germline lookup yields CDR1 MRHNA and CDR2 SNTAGT. The CDR3 has 15 residues. Here the CDR3 reads CASSDSSRHTGELFF.

The J gene is TRBJ2-3, the V gene TRBV11-3; the D call from TCRdb, TRBD1, cannot be confirmed without DNA. The CDR3 spans 13 residues. The germline gives CDR1 SGHNT, CDR2 YENEEA. The CDR3 sequence: CASKQRGDDTQYF.

This chain links TRBV29-1 with TRBJ2-1; TCRdb indicates TRBD1, and absent DNA this call remains unverified. Germline CDR1 is SQVTM and CDR2 is ANQGSEA. The CDR3 is made up of 13 amino acids. Here the CDR3 reads CSVADLGGYEQFF.

The V gene is TRBV15, the J gene TRBJ1-1. Germline CDR1 LNHNV, CDR2 YYDKDF (reference sequence). This CDR3 is built from 16 residues. This chain's CDR3 is CATSSLLAVTNTEAFF.

This rearrangement joins TRBV9 to TRBJ2-2; the TCRdb call, TRBD1, lacks DNA for checking. Germline CDR1 reads SGDLS; CDR2 reads YYNGEE. The CDR3 sequence is 18 residues long. CDR3 sequence reads: CASSGPGPQVVDTGELFF.

The V gene is TRBV7-3, the J gene TRBJ2-2; TCRdb calls TRBD1, which cannot be checked without DNA. The CDR3 has 15 residues. The germline CDR1 and CDR2 sequences are SGHTA and FQGTGA. CDR3 sequence: CASSLTGGNTGELFF.

This sequence joins TRBV5-1 and TRBJ2-1; as DNA is missing, the TRBD1 call by TCRdb cannot be tested. Per the germline V gene, CDR1 is SGHRS and CDR2 is YFSETQ. This CDR3 region has 14 residues. The CDR3 sequence: CASSFGGTYNEQFF.

The chain combines TRBV12-3 or TRBV12-4 with TRBJ2-7. The CDR3 sequence is 11 residues long. This CDR3 reads CASSFAYEQYF.